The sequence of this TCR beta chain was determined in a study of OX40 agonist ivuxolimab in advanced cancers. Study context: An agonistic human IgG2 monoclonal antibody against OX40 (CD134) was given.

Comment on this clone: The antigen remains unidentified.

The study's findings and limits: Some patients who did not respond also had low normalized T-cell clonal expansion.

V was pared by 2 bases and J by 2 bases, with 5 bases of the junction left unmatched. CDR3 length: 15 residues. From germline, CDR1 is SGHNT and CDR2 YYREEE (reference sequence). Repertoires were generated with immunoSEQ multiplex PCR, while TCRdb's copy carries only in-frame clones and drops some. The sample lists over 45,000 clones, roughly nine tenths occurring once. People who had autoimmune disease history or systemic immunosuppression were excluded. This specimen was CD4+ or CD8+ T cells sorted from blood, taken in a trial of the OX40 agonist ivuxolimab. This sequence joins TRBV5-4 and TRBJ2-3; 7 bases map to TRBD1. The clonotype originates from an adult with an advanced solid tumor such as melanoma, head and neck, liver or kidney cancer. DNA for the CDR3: TGTGCCAGCAGCTTTCCAGGGGGTAACACAGATACGCAGTATTTT. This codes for CASSFPGGNTDTQYF. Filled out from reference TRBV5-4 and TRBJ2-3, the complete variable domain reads ETGVTQSPTHLIKTRGQQVTLRCSSQSGHNTVSWYQQALGQGPQFIFQYYREEENGRGNFPPRFSGLQFPNYSSELNVNALELDDSALYLCASSFPGGNTDTQYFGPGTRLTVL.